This T cell receptor beta chain was found in a study of shared clonotypes between healthy human individuals. Study-level information: Each donor had three CD4 naive, three CD4 memory, two CD8 naive and one CD8 memory plate. Broader study findings: Genetic and exposure-history diversity was limited by the small donor number.

Trimming took 5 bases from V and 0 from J, leaving 5 bases between them. Per germline, CDR1 SGHAT and CDR2 FQDESV (reference sequence). The CDR3 extends over 12 amino acids. Concerning this clone itself: The antigen is unknown. The sample holds other DNA sequences that translate to the same CDR3.

CD45RO-negative cells were positively selected for CCR7, leaving out terminally differentiated effector memory CD45RA+ cells. Donors were Caucasian adults residing in Nashville, Tennessee, USA. Repertoires were generated with immunoSEQ multiplex PCR, while TCRdb's copy carries only in-frame clones and drops some. Found here are about 1.9 million clones, around 93% of them singletons; the top ten hold around 1.7%. The rearrangement uses TRBV11-1 and TRBJ2-7; no definite D call. The origin of this receptor is a man aged 18 to 30 in good health. Some clones in this sample may be carry-over from other donors' samples. Sequencing input: naive CD8+ T cells from PBMCs. CDR3 nucleotides: TGTGCCAGCAGCCCCTCCTCCTACGAGCAGTACTTC. Protein sequence: CASSPSSYEQYF.